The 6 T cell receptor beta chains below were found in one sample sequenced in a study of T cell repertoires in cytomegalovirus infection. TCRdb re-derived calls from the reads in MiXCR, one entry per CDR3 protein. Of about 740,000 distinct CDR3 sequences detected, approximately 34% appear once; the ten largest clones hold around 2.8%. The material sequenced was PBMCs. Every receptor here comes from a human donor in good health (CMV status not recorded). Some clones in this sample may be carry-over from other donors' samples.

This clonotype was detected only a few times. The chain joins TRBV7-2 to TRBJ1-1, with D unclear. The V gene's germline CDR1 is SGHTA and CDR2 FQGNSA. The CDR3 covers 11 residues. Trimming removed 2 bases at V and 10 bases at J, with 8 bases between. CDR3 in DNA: TGTGCCAGCAGCTTAAAGATACGAGCTTTCTTT. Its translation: CASSLKIRAFF.

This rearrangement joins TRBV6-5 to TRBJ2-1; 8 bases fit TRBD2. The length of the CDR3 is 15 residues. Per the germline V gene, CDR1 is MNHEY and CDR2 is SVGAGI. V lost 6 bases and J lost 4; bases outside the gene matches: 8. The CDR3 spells CASSGGASRYNEQFF. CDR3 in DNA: TGTGCCAGCAGCGGGGGGGCATCTCGGTACAATGAGCAGTTCTTC.

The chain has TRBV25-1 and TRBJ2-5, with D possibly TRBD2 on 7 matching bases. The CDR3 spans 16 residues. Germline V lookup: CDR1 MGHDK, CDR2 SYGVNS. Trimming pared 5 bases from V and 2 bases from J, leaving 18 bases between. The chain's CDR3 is CASSRREGGGQETQYF. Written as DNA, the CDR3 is TGTGCCAGCAGTCGTAGGGAGGGGGGCGGGCAAGAGACCCAGTACTTC.

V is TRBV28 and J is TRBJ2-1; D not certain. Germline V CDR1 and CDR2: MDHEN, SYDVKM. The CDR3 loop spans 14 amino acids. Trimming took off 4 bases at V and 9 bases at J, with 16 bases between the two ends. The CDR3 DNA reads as TGTGCCAGCAGTTCATTCTCGAGCTGGGGTGAGCAGTTCTTC. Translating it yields CASSSFSSWGEQFF.

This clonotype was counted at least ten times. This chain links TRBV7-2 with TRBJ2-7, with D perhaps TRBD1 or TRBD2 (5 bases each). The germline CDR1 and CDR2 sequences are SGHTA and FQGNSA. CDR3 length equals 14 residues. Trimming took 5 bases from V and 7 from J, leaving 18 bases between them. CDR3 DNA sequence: TGTGCCAGCAGCCCCTCGCGAGGGGCCCGGGAGCAGTACTTC. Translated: CASSPSRGAREQYF.

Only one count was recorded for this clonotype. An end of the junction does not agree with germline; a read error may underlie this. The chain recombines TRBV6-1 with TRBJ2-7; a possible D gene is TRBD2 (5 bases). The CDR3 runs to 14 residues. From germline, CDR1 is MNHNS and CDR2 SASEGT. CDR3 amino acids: CASSEGESSYDQYF. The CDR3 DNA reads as TGTGCCAGCAGTGAAGGGGAGAGCTCCTACGATCAGTACTTC.